The next 20 T cell receptor beta chains were all read from a single sample in a study of regulatory T cells in long-lasting Graves disease. The time point denotes: newly diagnosed GD, antithyroid drugs for less than 3 months. PBMCs were the source of the RNA used for TCR sequencing. Construction of the TCR beta libraries employed iRepertoire HTBI primers in conjunction with Arm-PCR of CDR3 regions. MiXCR, run by TCRdb on the multiplex PCR reads, gives a single entry per CDR3 protein. The profile shows about 620,000 distinct CDR3 sequences, approximately 15% of them singletons. These data were likewise used in another study, on T cells in Graves' hyperthyroidism and ophthalmopathy.

The starting material was peripheral blood mononuclear cells (PBMCs), obtained at new diagnosis, from a patient treated with antithyroid drugs. The origin of the receptors is a woman aged 25 to 39 with Graves disease.

This clonotype was picked up many times. The chain recombines TRBV29-1 with TRBJ2-7, with 7 bases that match TRBD2. After removal of 6 bases from V and 2 bases from J, the junction contained 10 bases not matched to a gene. CDR1 SQVTM and CDR2 ANQGSEA come from the germline V gene. CDR3 length: 14 residues. The CDR3 DNA follows: TGCAGCGTCCGGACAATGCGGGAGACCTACGAGCAGTACTTC. Protein product: CSVRTMRETYEQYF.

This clonotype was observed a few times. V usage is TRBV28 and J usage is TRBJ2-7, with 7 bases fitting TRBD1. V lost 11 bases and J lost 3; bases outside the gene matches: 10. Germline V gene lookup returns CDR1 MDHEN and CDR2 SYDVKM. The CDR3 spans 13 residues. CDR3 bases: TGTGCCCACCGATCCGGGACAGTCTACGAGCAGTACTTC. Protein product: CAHRSGTVYEQYF.

This clonotype was recorded once. A read error is the likely source, as a far larger clone sits one nucleotide away. J is TRBJ2-3 and V is TRBV29-1, with 9 bases aligning to TRBD2. The J call may be faulty, since TRBJ2-1 better matches the DNA end. CDR1 is SQVTM, CDR2 ANQGSEA, per germline. The CDR3 consists of 13 residues. The CDR3 loop is CSGWTSVSYEQFF. The CDR3, as DNA: TGCAGCGGTTGGACTAGCGTCTCCTACGAGCAGTTCTTC.

The rearrangement joins TRBV27 to TRBJ2-2; weak D call: TRBD1 (5 bases). Germline CDR1 reads MNHEY; CDR2 reads SMNVEV (reference sequence). The CDR3 length is 16 residues. V shed 8 bases and J shed 7 bases, with 23 bases lying between them. The CDR3 sequence is CASGPHDSFVLGELFF. CDR3 nucleotide sequence: TGTGCCAGCGGTCCCCACGACAGCTTCGTCCTCGGGGAGCTGTTTTTT.

Only a few counts were recorded for this clonotype. This chain joins TRBV5-1 and TRBJ1-1; D is perhaps TRBD1 (6 bases). The V end was cut by 7 bases, the J end by 2 bases, with 18 bases between. The CDR3 is 15 residues long. CDR1 SGHRS and CDR2 YFSETQ come from the germline V gene. CDR3 sequence (DNA): TGCGCCAGCCAAGGGACACCAGACTCAAACACTGAAGCTTTCTTT. Translating gives CASQGTPDSNTEAFF.

This rearrangement joins TRBV19 to TRBJ2-1; TRBD1 matches at 12 bases. The CDR3 sequence is 15 residues long. Germline V lookup: CDR1 LNHDA, CDR2 SQIVND (reference sequence). After removal of 7 bases from V and 2 bases from J, the junction contained 3 bases not matched to a gene. The CDR3 DNA reads as TGTGCCAGTATGGGGGACAGGGGGCCCTACAATGAGCAGTTCTTC. Translation gives CASMGDRGPYNEQFF. The whole variable domain, filled in from reference TRBV19 and TRBJ2-1, reads DGGITQSPKYLFRKEGQNVTLSCEQNLNHDAMYWYRQDPGQGLRLIYYSQIVNDFQKGDIAEGYSVSREKKESFPLTVTSAQKNPTAFYLCASMGDRGPYNEQFFGPGTRLTVL.

This clonotype was seen repeatedly, ten times or more. V gene TRBV28 combines with J gene TRBJ2-7, with 8 bases aligning to TRBD1. CDR3 length: 16 amino acids. The V gene end was trimmed by 8 bases and the J gene end by 3 bases; junction bases not matched to a gene: 15. In germline, CDR1 is MDHEN, CDR2 SYDVKM. Here the CDR3 reads CASRSEKGQDFYEQYF. DNA for the CDR3: TGTGCCAGCCGCTCCGAGAAGGGACAGGATTTCTACGAGCAGTACTTC.

This clonotype was picked up many times. The chain employs TRBV11-2 and TRBJ1-2; D remains unclear. The CDR3 is 14 residues long. Trimming pared 6 bases from V and 8 bases from J, leaving 19 bases between. Germline-derived CDR1 and CDR2 are SGHAT and FQNNGV. In DNA form, the CDR3 reads TGTGCCAGCAGAGACCGGGCCTTATTTGGGGGCTACACCTTC. Translating gives CASRDRALFGGYTF. Full variable domain (remainder filled in from reference TRBV11-2 and TRBJ1-2): EAGVAQSPRYKIIEKRQSVAFWCNPISGHATLYWYQQILGQGPKLLIQFQNNGVVDDSQLPKDRFSAERLKGVDSTLKIQPAKLEDSAVYLCASRDRALFGGYTFGSGTRLTVV.

This clonotype was seen a few times. The chain is built from TRBV29-1 and TRBJ1-1; D is undetermined. The CDR3 runs 13 residues. Germline V gives CDR1 SQVTM, CDR2 ANQGSEA. V lost 4 bases and J lost 3, with 12 bases in between. This CDR3 reads CSVGHPTYTEAFF. The CDR3 region has the DNA TGCAGCGTTGGGCACCCCACATACACTGAAGCTTTCTTT. Full variable domain (missing parts from reference TRBV29-1 and TRBJ1-1): SAVISQKPSRDICQRGTSLTIQCQVDSQVTMMFWYRQQPGQSLTLIATANQGSEATYESGFVIDKFPISRPNLTFSTLTVSNMSPEDSSIYLCSVGHPTYTEAFFGQGTRLTVV.

The chain recombines TRBV4-2 with TRBJ2-1; D unresolved. The CDR3 loop spans 16 amino acids. Germline V gene sequence: CDR1 LGHNA, CDR2 YNFKEQ. V was pared by 0 bases and J by 2 bases, with 11 bases between. The CDR3 reads CASSQEAPDAYNEQFF. The CDR3 region has the DNA TGTGCCAGCAGCCAAGAAGCCCCGGACGCCTACAATGAGCAGTTCTTC.

This clonotype was seen ten or more times. One end of the junction fails to match germline, which may point to a read error. The rearrangement uses TRBV6-1 and TRBJ1-2; no clear D gene. The CDR3 has 11 amino acids. Germline CDR1 is MNHNS and CDR2 is SASEGT. This CDR3 is CASSEVRGGSF. The DNA for the CDR3 is TGTGCCAGCAGTGAAGTTCGGGGAGGGTCCTTC.

This clonotype was recorded many times. The chain employs TRBV28 and TRBJ2-3; 8 nucleotides match TRBD2. CDR1 MDHEN and CDR2 SYDVKM come from the germline V gene. This CDR3 comprises 15 residues. V gave up 3 bases and J gave up 4 bases; unmatched junction bases: 6. For the CDR3, the DNA is TGTGCCAGCAGTTTGCGCGGGAGGCGTGCAGATACGCAGTATTTT. Translating gives CASSLRGRRADTQYF.

The J gene is TRBJ2-3, the V gene TRBV20-1; 8 bases agree with TRBD2. V was pared by 5 bases and J by 1 base, with 2 bases of the junction left unmatched. Germline loops: CDR1 DFQATT, CDR2 SNEGSKA (reference sequence). The CDR3 runs 13 residues. The CDR3 DNA sequence: TGCAGTGCTGAACTAGCGGGCACAGATACGCAGTATTTT. Translating it yields CSAELAGTDTQYF.

The rearrangement joins TRBV5-1 to TRBJ2-1; D perhaps matches TRBD2 (6 bases). The CDR3 is 15 residues long. Deletions cut 4 bases from V and 6 bases from J, with 17 bases between. Per germline, CDR1 SGHRS and CDR2 YFSETQ. Here the CDR3 reads CASSPGEDWGNEQFF. CDR3 nucleotides: TGCGCCAGCAGCCCGGGGGAGGATTGGGGCAATGAGCAGTTCTTC.

This clonotype was counted ten times or more. V usage is TRBV7-2 and J usage is TRBJ2-7; D gene ambiguous. Trimming stripped 0 bases from V and 0 bases from J, with 15 bases between. The CDR3 length is 17 residues. Germline loops: CDR1 SGHTA, CDR2 FQGNSA. The CDR3 reads CASSLAFPQALSYEQYF. CDR3 DNA sequence: TGTGCCAGCAGCTTAGCGTTCCCGCAGGCCCTCTCCTACGAGCAGTACTTC.

In the case of this clonotype: At one end, the junction sequence differs from germline, possibly due to a read error. This chain uses TRBV6-1 with TRBJ2-2; a possible D gene is TRBD2 (5 bases). Germline loops: CDR1 MNHNS, CDR2 SASEGT. This CDR3 comprises 16 residues. The CDR3 sequence: CASSPVSSDSTGELVF. The CDR3 bases are TGTGCCAGCAGTCCGGTATCGTCTGATTCCACCGGGGAGCTGGTTTTT.

This chain joins TRBV6-2 or TRBV6-3 and TRBJ2-1; TRBD2 matches at 10 bases. With 5 bases clipped from V and 6 bases from J, the junction kept 4 bases outside the gene matches. CDR3 length: 14 amino acids. Germline lookup yields CDR1 MNHEY and CDR2 SVGEGT. The CDR3 loop is CASSLAGVSNEQFF. The CDR3 DNA is TGTGCCAGCAGTCTAGCGGGAGTTTCCAATGAGCAGTTCTTC.

This clonotype came up a few times. This chain links TRBV7-2 with TRBJ2-1; D may correspond to TRBD1 or TRBD2 (5 bases each). The ends were cut back, 5 bases at V and 10 bases at J, with 12 bases in the middle. CDR1 and CDR2 (germline): SGHTA, FQGNSA. The length of the CDR3 is 12 residues. The DNA of the CDR3 is TGTGCCAGCAGCGGACCCGGGGCAGAGCAGTTCTTC. It translates to CASSGPGAEQFF.

This clonotype was observed many times. The CDR3 reads CASSFESGTLDEQFF. As DNA, the CDR3 is TGTGCCAGCAGCTTTGAATCAGGGACGTTAGATGAGCAGTTCTTC. The rearrangement uses TRBV7-6 and TRBJ2-1; D is tentatively TRBD1 or TRBD2 (5 bases each). CDR1 and CDR2 from the germline V gene are SGHVS and FNYEAQ. The CDR3 runs 15 residues. The germline V and J ends were trimmed by 3 bases and 8 bases, with 17 bases remaining between them.

Only a few counts were recorded for this clonotype. The chain recombines TRBV7-2 with TRBJ2-7; no firm D call. The V end lost 1 base, the J end lost 6 bases, and 16 bases lay between the germline ends. This CDR3 has 15 residues. The V gene's germline CDR1 is SGHTA and CDR2 FQGNSA. The CDR3 sequence is CASSLGSRSSSEQYF. CDR3 DNA: TGTGCCAGCAGCTTAGGTTCGCGGTCCAGTAGCGAGCAGTACTTC.